This TCR beta chain was sequenced in a study of blood T cell repertoires in COVID-19. This CDR3 is built from 15 residues. V shed 0 bases and J 6 bases; nucleotides not matched to a gene: 6. The germline CDR1 and CDR2 sequences are ENHRY and SYGVKD. Profiling relied on immunoSEQ multiplex PCR, and the TCRdb table lists in-frame clones only, not all of them. In the table there are a few hundred thousand clones, about 89% of which are singletons. The chain joins TRBV10-3 to TRBJ2-3, with 7 bases lining up with TRBD2. Sequencing was performed on PBMCs or T cells enriched from blood (not recorded which). The receptor was derived from a woman aged 40 to 49 who had been exposed to COVID-19. The CDR3 sequence is CAISESERGGDTQYF. The CDR3 DNA is TGTGCCATCAGTGAGTCTGAGCGGGGCGGGGATACGCAGTATTTT.